This T cell receptor beta chain derives from a study of graft-versus-host responses after intestinal transplantation. Assay used: immunoSEQ multiplex PCR; TCRdb lists only in-frame clones, some missing. The data contain under 150,000 clones, roughly 96% of them seen just once; the ten biggest clones take up over 2.5%. This clone was detected only a few times. The antigen is not known. With 0 bases removed from V and 6 bases from J, the gap between germline ends came to 15 bases. This CDR3 spans 15 amino acids. Per the germline V gene, CDR1 is MNHEY and CDR2 is SVGAGI. The material sequenced was unstimulated CD8+ T cells sorted from spleen or lymph node cells, taken before intestinal transplant. The TCR comes from a human donor who received an intestinal transplant. The chain couples TRBV6-5 to TRBJ2-7; D is unresolved. Here the CDR3 reads CASSYSSRVFGEQYF. CDR3 nucleotides: TGTGCCAGCAGTTACTCCTCGCGTGTTTTCGGCGAGCAGTACTTC.